These 9 T cell receptor beta chains came from one sample sequenced in a study of shared clonotypes between healthy human individuals (dated by TCRdb to 2020 to 2022). Libraries were made using the immunoSEQ multiplex PCR assay. Held by TCRdb, this immuneACCESS table contains in-frame sequences only and omits some clones. Under half of the omission traces to an unresolved V gene where checked; the cause of the rest is unknown. A total of 950,000 to 1,100,000 clones appear in this sample, under 80% of them only once. The ten biggest clones cover about 1.5% of the sample. The sequenced material came from memory CD4+ T cells sorted from blood. The sample's cell subset or site, from its label and the paper: CD45RA-negative fraction. The receptor source for this set is a man between 18 and 35 years old in good health.

This clone showed up just once. The chain combines TRBV10-1 with TRBJ2-5; 7 bases match TRBD2. Losses at the gene ends were 5 bases for V and 5 bases for J; bases not matched to a gene: 5. This CDR3 has 13 residues. Per germline, CDR1 WNHNN and CDR2 SYGVQD (reference sequence). CDR3 region: CASSKRGTETQYF. CDR3 in DNA: TGCGCCAGCAGTAAGCGGGGTACGGAGACCCAGTACTTC.

V and J are TRBV19 and TRBJ2-7; D is perhaps TRBD1 or TRBD2 (6 bases each). This CDR3 spans 14 amino acids. Germline values: CDR1 LNHDA, CDR2 SQIVND (reference sequence). V lost 6 bases, J lost 6 bases, and 18 bases lay in between. The CDR3, as DNA: TGTGCCAGTAGCCAGAGGGGGGCCGGAGGCGAGCAGTACTTC. Amino acid sequence: CASSQRGAGGEQYF.

The genes are TRBV7-9 and TRBJ2-2; 9 bases map to TRBD2. V lost 9 bases and J lost 2; bases outside the gene matches: 7. This CDR3 comprises 15 residues. CDR1 is SEHNR and CDR2 is FQNEAQ in the germline V gene (reference sequence). The CDR3 DNA reads TGTGCCAGGGATACTAGCGGGCGAAACACCGGGGAGCTGTTTTTT. The encoded protein is CARDTSGRNTGELFF.

This rearrangement joins TRBV11-2 to TRBJ1-2; D perhaps matches TRBD1 (6 bases). The germline CDR1 and CDR2 sequences are SGHAT and FQNNGV. The CDR3 has 13 residues. Trimming left V 5 bases short and J 7 bases short, with 14 bases between. The CDR3 is CASSALTGFGYTF. The CDR3 region has the DNA TGTGCCAGCAGCGCCCTTACAGGGTTTGGCTACACCTTC.

This clone was counted once. This chain connects TRBV6-6 to TRBJ2-7; D ambiguous. This CDR3 has 13 amino acids. The germline V gene encodes CDR1 MNHNY and CDR2 SVGAGI (reference sequence). The V end was cut by 4 bases, the J end by 4 bases, with 11 bases between. The chain's CDR3 is CASSSTLQYEQYF. In DNA, the CDR3 is TGTGCCAGCAGTTCCACGTTGCAGTACGAGCAGTACTTC.

The V gene is TRBV10-3, the J gene TRBJ2-5; D tentatively reads TRBD1 or TRBD2 (5 bases each). The CDR3 runs to 15 residues. V lost 0 bases to trimming and J lost 5 bases, with 13 bases between them. Germline-derived CDR1 and CDR2 are ENHRY and SYGVKD. CDR3 sequence: CAISESVGTGETQYF. The CDR3 coding sequence is TGTGCCATCAGTGAGTCAGTTGGGACGGGGGAGACCCAGTACTTC.

Of note for this clone: In the same sample, other DNA sequences code for this CDR3. The chain has TRBV11-2 and TRBJ2-3, with D unresolved. The CDR3 loop spans 15 amino acids. The germline CDR1 and CDR2 sequences are SGHAT and FQNNGV. Trimming took 1 base from V and 1 from J, leaving 9 bases between them. The CDR3 DNA follows: TGTGCCAGCAGCTTAGGAGGTGGGGGCACAGATACGCAGTATTTT. Protein product: CASSLGGGGTDTQYF. Filled out from reference TRBV11-2 and TRBJ2-3, the complete variable domain reads EAGVAQSPRYKIIEKRQSVAFWCNPISGHATLYWYQQILGQGPKLLIQFQNNGVVDDSQLPKDRFSAERLKGVDSTLKIQPAKLEDSAVYLCASSLGGGGTDTQYFGPGTRLTVL.

The chain employs TRBV30 and TRBJ2-5, with D perhaps being TRBD1 or TRBD2 (5 bases each). The J call may be wrong; the DNA end is better matched by TRBJ2-7. The germline CDR1 and CDR2 sequences are GTSNPN and SVGIG (reference sequence). There are 14 residues in the CDR3. CDR3 sequence (DNA): TGTGCCTGGAGCGGGGCCTCCGAAAGAGGCGAGCAGTACTTC. As protein: CAWSGASERGEQYF.

The CDR3 coding sequence is TGTGCCTGGACGAGCGGGCAGGGTGGGCGTAAAAAGCAGTACTTC. Protein: CAWTSGQGGRKKQYF. The chain links TRBV30 to TRBJ2-7; a weak D match, TRBD2 (6 bases). The CDR3 covers 15 residues. V was clipped by 4 bases and J by 8 bases, with 24 bases between them. Germline assignment: CDR1 GTSNPN and CDR2 SVGIG (reference sequence).